Below are 18 T cell receptor beta chains sequenced from a single sample in a study of identical twins. One entry per CDR3 protein, called by TCRdb with MiXCR from the 5' RACE reads. The table includes about 1.7 million distinct CDR3 sequences, under 35% detected once. The sequenced material came from cord blood. All receptors derive from a newborn girl in good health.

In this sample, this clonotype turned up once. The chain recombines TRBV30 with TRBJ2-5; a weak D match, TRBD1 (5 bases). The CDR3 is 11 residues long. Looked up from germline, CDR1 is GTSNPN and CDR2 is SVGIG (reference sequence). V was pared by 3 bases and J by 9 bases, with 11 bases between. The CDR3 region is CAWSPGRAQYF. CDR3 in DNA: TGTGCCTGGAGCCCCGGCAGGGCCCAGTACTTC.

In the case of this clonotype: The germline gene is not matched at one end of the junction; a read error may be the cause. The rearrangement links TRBV3-1 to TRBJ2-4; D is possibly TRBD2 (6 bases). Germline lookup yields CDR1 LGHDT and CDR2 YNNKEL (reference sequence). This CDR3 is 15 amino acids long. In nucleotides, the CDR3 is TGTGCCGGCAGCCACCTGACAGAGAGGCCGGGAGAGCAGTACTTC. This encodes CAGSHLTERPGEQYF.

The chain joins TRBV9 to TRBJ2-1; no firm D call. The end of the DNA fits TRBJ2-7 better, so the J call may be wrong. CDR3 length equals 14 residues. Per the germline V gene, CDR1 is SGDLS and CDR2 is YYNGEE. This CDR3 reads CASSVSGPHNEQYF. CDR3 nucleotide sequence: TGTGCCAGCAGCGTATCTGGACCCCACAATGAGCAGTACTTC.

This clonotype has a handful of counts. V usage is TRBV24-1 and J usage is TRBJ2-5, with D hard to call. The CDR3 is 12 amino acids. V lost 5 bases and J lost 11, with 14 bases in between. Germline CDR1 is KGHDR and CDR2 is SFDVKD. CDR3 in DNA: TGTGCCACCAGTGCTTCGACACCTCAGCAGTACTTC. Amino acid sequence: CATSASTPQQYF.

The chain employs TRBV7-2 and TRBJ2-7; maybe TRBD2 (6 bases). Trimming left V 1 base short and J 2 bases short, with 12 bases between. Germline V gene sequence: CDR1 SGHTA, CDR2 FQGNSA. This CDR3 is built from 15 residues. CDR3 amino acids: CASSLDPRGAYEQYF. CDR3 coding DNA: TGTGCCAGCAGCTTAGACCCTCGCGGGGCCTACGAGCAGTACTTC.

The chain uses TRBV12-3 or TRBV12-4 and TRBJ2-7, with a possible D match to TRBD2 (6 bases). This CDR3 comprises 13 residues. The V gene lost 3 bases and the J gene lost 5 bases, with 11 bases spanning the gap. The DNA of the CDR3 is TGTGCCAGCAGTTTTGGGGGAGGTCACGAGCAGTACTTC. Translated, it gives CASSFGGGHEQYF.

This clonotype turned up a few times. This chain links TRBV4-1 with TRBJ1-1; TRBD1 is a possible D gene (5 bases). The V end was cut by 2 bases, the J end by 6 bases, with 16 bases between. Germline V lookup: CDR1 MGHRA, CDR2 YSYEKL. The CDR3 extends over 15 amino acids. The CDR3 loop reads CASSQPPKGRAEAFF. The CDR3 bases are TGCGCCAGCAGCCAACCCCCGAAGGGGAGGGCTGAAGCTTTCTTT.

This chain connects TRBV14 to TRBJ2-3, with D perhaps matching TRBD1 (6 bases). Trimming left V 4 bases short and J 4 bases short, with 18 bases between. CDR1 and CDR2 (germline): SGHDN, FVKESK. This CDR3 is 16 amino acids long. The CDR3 DNA is TGTGCCAGCAGCCCGATCCGGGACATTGTCGCAGATACGCAGTATTTT. This gives the protein CASSPIRDIVADTQYF. Based on the CDR3 plus reference TRBV14 and TRBJ2-3, the full variable domain is EAGVTQFPSHSVIEKGQTVTLRCDPISGHDNLYWYRRVMGKEIKFLLHFVKESKQDESGMPNNRFLAERTGGTYSTLKVQPAELEDSGVYFCASSPIRDIVADTQYFGPGTRLTVL.

The table lists this clonotype with many counts. V and J are TRBV10-3 and TRBJ1-2; 10 bases line up with TRBD1. Germline V gives CDR1 ENHRY, CDR2 SYGVKD. The CDR3 has 14 residues. J lost 5 bases, V lost 7 bases, and 7 bases had no gene match. CDR3 protein: CAIKPGQGSYGYTF. In DNA, the CDR3 is TGTGCCATCAAACCGGGACAGGGGTCTTATGGCTACACCTTC.

The chain carries TRBV10-3 and TRBJ1-5; D perhaps matches TRBD1 (5 bases). With 0 bases removed from V and 2 bases from J, the gap between germline ends came to 11 bases. CDR3 length: 16 residues. Looked up from germline, CDR1 is ENHRY and CDR2 is SYGVKD. The DNA for the CDR3 is TGTGCCATCAGTGAGTCCGGGAAAGGGGGCAATCAGCCCCAGCATTTT. Protein product: CAISESGKGGNQPQHF.

This chain uses TRBV4-1 with TRBJ2-3; perhaps D is TRBD1 or TRBD2 (6 bases each). Trimming took 1 base from V and 1 from J, leaving 12 bases between them. CDR1 MGHRA and CDR2 YSYEKL come from the germline V gene. The CDR3 spans 16 residues. CDR3 nucleotide sequence: TGCGCCAGCAGCCAAGTCGGCCGGGGGCGCACAGATACGCAGTATTTT. This gives the protein CASSQVGRGRTDTQYF.

The J gene is TRBJ1-1, the V gene TRBV10-3; no clear D gene. Germline CDR1 is ENHRY and CDR2 is SYGVKD. Between the trimmed V and J ends, which lost 3 bases and 1 base, there was a span of 9 bases. The CDR3 spans 14 residues. In DNA, the CDR3 is TGTGCCATCAGTGAAAAAGGCCGGAACACTGAAGCTTTCTTT. Translation gives CAISEKGRNTEAFF.

The chain recombines TRBV27 with TRBJ1-1; weak D call: TRBD1 (5 bases). The CDR3 runs to 13 residues. Per the germline V gene, CDR1 is MNHEY and CDR2 is SMNVEV (reference sequence). The V end lost 5 bases, the J end lost 5 bases, and 12 bases lay between the germline ends. The CDR3 protein is CASSRGGTTEAFF. CDR3 nucleotides: TGTGCCAGCAGTCGCGGGGGAACGACTGAAGCTTTCTTT.

The V call is TRBV4-1, the J call TRBJ2-5; no firm D call. V was cut by 3 bases and J by 3 bases, with 14 bases left in between. The CDR3 is made up of 15 amino acids. In germline, CDR1 is MGHRA, CDR2 YSYEKL. The CDR3 DNA reads as TGCGCCAGCAGCCAGTTTGGATTGTCGAAAGAGACCCAGTACTTC. Residues: CASSQFGLSKETQYF.

Turning to this clonotype: A read error is possible here, since a much larger clone lies one base away. The V and J genes are TRBV7-2 and TRBJ2-3, with 7 bases lining up with TRBD2. V was pared by 4 bases and J by 4 bases, with 2 bases of the junction left unmatched. The germline CDR1 and CDR2 sequences are SGHTA and FQGNSA. This CDR3 is built from 13 residues. CDR3 protein: CASSSTSPDTQYF. The CDR3 nucleotides read TGTGCCAGCAGCTCGACTAGCCCAGATACGCAGTATTTT.

The genes are TRBV20-1 and TRBJ2-1; D is perhaps TRBD2 (6 bases). This CDR3 spans 12 amino acids. Germline assignment: CDR1 DFQATT and CDR2 SNEGSKA (reference sequence). CDR3 DNA sequence: TGCATCGTACTGACTAGTCGGGATGAGCAGTTCTTC. It encodes CIVLTSRDEQFF.

This clonotype was recorded many times. This sequence joins TRBV28 and TRBJ2-7; 8 bases fit TRBD2. Germline trimming cut 6 bases from V and 0 bases from J; bases unmatched to any gene: 4. The CDR3 has 14 amino acids. The germline CDR1 and CDR2 sequences are MDHEN and SYDVKM. The CDR3 protein is CASRVAGSSYEQYF. DNA for the CDR3: TGTGCCAGCAGAGTAGCGGGGAGCTCCTACGAGCAGTACTTC.

This clonotype was seen more than once but under ten times. The V call is TRBV20-1, the J call TRBJ1-5, with unresolved D. Trimming cost V 3 bases and J 0 bases, with 12 bases left between them. Germline V CDR1 and CDR2: DFQATT, SNEGSKA (reference sequence). The CDR3 has 15 amino acids. CDR3 sequence: CSASRRGYSNQPQHF. CDR3 bases: TGCAGTGCTAGTCGGAGAGGGTATAGCAATCAGCCCCAGCATTTT.